Below, 14 T cell receptor beta chains from the same sample are listed, as sequenced in a study of blood T cell repertoires in COVID-19. Measured with immunoSEQ multiplex PCR; TCRdb has only the in-frame clones, and not every one. The repertoire consists of a few hundred thousand clones, with around 85% occurring once and the leading ten covering 7.2%. The sample comprised peripheral blood. The receptors here all came from a human donor in a cohort sampled during active COVID-19.

Notes on this clone: In the same sample, other DNA sequences code for this CDR3. V is TRBV2 and J is TRBJ1-5; 7 bases line up with TRBD1. Trimming removed 5 bases from V and 2 bases from J; junction bases left unmatched: 3. Germline V gene data show CDR1 as SNHLY and CDR2 as FYNNEI. The CDR3 is 14 residues long. The CDR3 region is CASSSGTGNQPQHF. The CDR3 bases are TGTGCCAGCAGTTCCGGGACAGGCAATCAGCCCCAGCATTTT.

This clone was seen just once. CDR3 protein: CASSGQYNEAFF. CDR3 sequence (DNA): TGTGCCAGCAGCGGACAGTACAACGAAGCTTTCTTT. The V and J genes are TRBV3-1 (or the pseudogene TRBV3-2) and TRBJ1-1; D is possibly TRBD1 (6 bases). The CDR3 is 12 residues long. With 5 bases removed from V and 8 bases from J, the gap between germline ends came to 12 bases. Germline V gene lookup returns CDR1 LGHDT and CDR2 YNNKEL (reference sequence).

V and J are TRBV7-6 and TRBJ1-2, with TRBD1 as a possible D gene (6 bases). Germline loops: CDR1 SGHVS, CDR2 FNYEAQ. V was cut by 5 bases and J by 2 bases, with 15 bases left in between. There are 15 residues in the CDR3. The CDR3: CASSEGTQRNYGYTF. Written as DNA, the CDR3 is TGTGCCAGCAGCGAAGGGACACAGCGAAACTATGGCTACACCTTC.

The CDR3 DNA follows: TGTGCCAGTAGATGGGGACAGGGCCATGGCTACACCTTC. Its translation: CASRWGQGHGYTF. The gene calls are TRBV19 and TRBJ1-2; 9 bases align to TRBD1. The CDR3 length is 13 residues. The germline gives CDR1 LNHDA, CDR2 SQIVND (reference sequence). V shed 6 bases, J shed 6 bases, and the junction held 5 bases outside the gene matches.

This clone was seen ten or more times. The chain combines TRBV9 with TRBJ1-3; D is undetermined. This CDR3 contains 13 residues. The germline V and J ends were trimmed by 3 bases and 2 bases, with 6 bases remaining between them. Germline V gene lookup returns CDR1 SGDLS and CDR2 YYNGEE. CDR3 protein: CASSANPGNTIYF. As DNA, the CDR3 is TGTGCCAGCAGCGCTAACCCTGGAAACACCATATATTTT. The full variable domain, with the rest looked up from reference TRBV9 and TRBJ1-3, is DSGVTQTPKHLITATGQRVTLRCSPRSGDLSVYWYQQSLDQGLQFLIQYYNGEERAKGNILERFSAQQFPDLHSELNLSSLELGDSALYFCASSANPGNTIYFGEGSWLTVV.

The rearrangement uses TRBV6-5 and TRBJ2-2, with 8 bases fitting TRBD1. Germline CDR1 is MNHEY and CDR2 is SVGAGI. V was clipped by 2 bases and J by 4 bases; unmatched bases: 3. There are 15 residues in the CDR3. CDR3 residues: CASSYTTGATGELFF. The CDR3, as DNA: TGTGCCAGCAGTTACACGACAGGGGCCACCGGGGAGCTGTTTTTT.

This clone was seen a few times. This rearrangement joins TRBV5-1 to TRBJ2-7; 9 positions match TRBD1. J was trimmed by 10 bases and V by 4 bases; bases with no gene match: 6. CDR3 size: 12 residues. Germline V lookup: CDR1 SGHRS, CDR2 YFSETQ. Here the CDR3 DNA reads TGCGCCAGCAGCGCGGGACAGGGAGAACAGTACTTC. Translating it yields CASSAGQGEQYF.

For this clone: The same CDR3 arises from other DNA sequences in this sample as well. V and J are TRBV5-1 and TRBJ1-1, with 8 positions matching TRBD1. The V gene's germline CDR1 is SGHRS and CDR2 YFSETQ. The CDR3 length is 14 residues. The junction had 0 bases not matched to a gene; V was cut back by 2 bases and J by 0 bases. The CDR3 is CASSFRGLNTEAFF. CDR3 coding DNA: TGCGCCAGCAGCTTCAGGGGGCTGAACACTGAAGCTTTCTTT.

The rearrangement uses TRBV15 and TRBJ2-1, with TRBD2 matching over 7 bases. CDR3 size: 14 residues. Trimming removed 3 bases from V and 6 bases from J; junction bases left unmatched: 5. Germline CDR1 and CDR2: LNHNV and YYDKDF (reference sequence). Here the CDR3 reads CATSSGGTANEQFF. Here the CDR3 DNA reads TGTGCCACCAGCAGCGGGGGGACTGCCAATGAGCAGTTCTTC.

The V call is TRBV20-1, the J call TRBJ1-1, with no clear D. This CDR3 is 13 amino acids long. V dropped 3 bases and J dropped 5 bases, with 13 bases sitting between them. Germline CDR1 and CDR2: DFQATT and SNEGSKA (reference sequence). CDR3 nucleotide sequence: TGCAGTGCTAGTATGCCGGGGAAAACTGAAGCTTTCTTT. This translates into CSASMPGKTEAFF.

CDR3 in amino acids: CASTPTGANYGYTF. DNA of the CDR3: TGTGCCAGCACCCCGACAGGGGCTAACTATGGCTACACCTTC. The chain joins TRBV27 to TRBJ1-2; 8 bases map to TRBD1. This CDR3 is built from 14 residues. Trimming at V came to 7 bases and at J to 0 bases, leaving 4 bases not matched to a gene. Germline assignment: CDR1 MNHEY and CDR2 SMNVEV (reference sequence).

The CDR3 spells CALWDSANYGYTF. The CDR3 nucleotides read TGTGCCCTATGGGACAGCGCTAACTATGGCTACACCTTC. J is TRBJ1-2 and V is TRBV10-3; 7 bases agree with TRBD1. The CDR3 consists of 13 residues. V was pared by 11 bases and J by 0 bases, with 6 bases of the junction left unmatched. Germline loops: CDR1 ENHRY, CDR2 SYGVKD.

This clone has only one observation. The V gene is TRBV25-1, the J gene TRBJ2-4, with a tentative D call TRBD1 (5 bases). This CDR3 is 17 amino acids long. Looked up from germline, CDR1 is MGHDK and CDR2 is SYGVNS. Trimming removed 4 bases from V and 1 base from J, with 17 bases in between. The CDR3 nucleotides read TGTGCCAGCAGTGCACAGGTGTATGCTGGGGCCAAAAACATTCAGTACTTC. Amino acid sequence: CASSAQVYAGAKNIQYF.

In this sample, this clone turned up once. The gene calls are TRBV30 and TRBJ1-1; D ambiguous. Trimming shortened V by 5 bases and J by 4 bases, and 14 bases separated the two germline ends. The V gene's germline CDR1 is GTSNPN and CDR2 SVGIG (reference sequence). The CDR3 has 13 amino acids. The CDR3 loop reads CAWEELLTTEAFF. CDR3 nucleotide sequence: TGTGCCTGGGAGGAACTACTAACCACTGAAGCTTTCTTT.